Presented here are 10 T cell receptor beta chains from one specimen sequenced in a study of CD8+ T cells in alopecia areata. cDNA serving as the sequencing template came from extracted, reverse transcribed RNA. Generated by immunoSEQ multiplex PCR, the TCRdb table keeps only in-frame clones and is missing some. Counted here are fewer than 250,000 clones, 40% to 45% occurring once; the ten biggest clones make up around 3%. Treatment indicated: oral pan-JAK inhibitor, 5-10 mg twice daily. Sample: CD4+ T cells sorted from blood, taken at approximately week 37, from a patient treated with tofacitinib. Receptors were obtained from a human donor with alopecia areata.

This clone showed up just a few times. V and J are TRBV29-1 and TRBJ2-7; 12 bases line up with TRBD1. Trimming took 5 bases from V and 7 from J; bases not matched to a gene: 9. The CDR3 sequence is 14 residues long. Germline V gene lookup returns CDR1 SQVTM and CDR2 ANQGSEA. The CDR3 region has the DNA TGCAGCGTTCATCCGGGACAGGGGGCCCTTGAGCAGTACTTC. Its translation is CSVHPGQGALEQYF.

V gene TRBV18 combines with J gene TRBJ2-7, with no clear D. CDR3 length: 14 residues. The germline V and J ends were trimmed by 2 bases and 3 bases, with 11 bases remaining between them. The germline V gene encodes CDR1 KGHSH and CDR2 LQKENI. The CDR3 protein is CASSPEVDNYEQYF. CDR3 sequence (DNA): TGTGCCAGCTCACCAGAGGTAGACAACTACGAGCAGTACTTC.

This chain connects TRBV18 to TRBJ2-5, with D perhaps TRBD1 (5 bases). V lost 3 bases, J lost 2 bases, and 16 bases lay in between. CDR1 is KGHSH, CDR2 LQKENI, per germline. The CDR3 consists of 16 residues. The CDR3 region has the DNA TGTGCCAGCTCACCGAATGTCCACAGGATACAAGAGACCCAGTACTTC. It codes for CASSPNVHRIQETQYF. Using reference TRBV18 and TRBJ2-5 for the parts outside the CDR3, the full variable domain is NAGVMQNPRHLVRRRGQEARLRCSPMKGHSHVYWYRQLPEEGLKFMVYLQKENIIDESGMPKERFSAEFPKEGPSILRIQQVVRGDSAAYFCASSPNVHRIQETQYFGPGTRLLVL.

The chain recombines TRBV20-1 with TRBJ2-1; 8 bases are a match to TRBD1. CDR1 is DFQATT and CDR2 is SNEGSKA in the germline V gene (reference sequence). The CDR3 length is 11 residues. J gave up 14 bases and V 3 bases, and 6 bases lay outside the gene matches. CDR3 residues: CSASRGRGEFF. CDR3 DNA sequence: TGCAGTGCTAGCAGGGGGCGGGGCGAGTTCTTC.

This clone came up a few times. The CDR3 sequence: CASSQGTSGNTGELFF. The CDR3 coding sequence is TGCGCCAGCAGCCAGGGGACTAGCGGGAACACCGGGGAGCTGTTTTTT. The chain recombines TRBV4-3 with TRBJ2-2; 11 nucleotides align to TRBD2. Looked up from germline, CDR1 is LGHNA and CDR2 is YSLEER. The CDR3 consists of 16 residues. The J segment lost 1 base and the V segment lost 3 bases, leaving 1 base of the junction unmatched.

The CDR3 DNA follows: TGTGCCTGGAGTGGGATGACTAGCGGGATATACAATGAGCAGTTCTTC. It is translated as CAWSGMTSGIYNEQFF. The rearrangement links TRBV30 to TRBJ2-1; 11 positions agree with TRBD2. Unmatched junction bases numbered 6, after V lost 1 base and J lost 4 bases. The CDR3 loop spans 16 amino acids. Per germline, CDR1 GTSNPN and CDR2 SVGIG (reference sequence).

The V and J genes are TRBV5-1 and TRBJ2-2; D unclear. Germline values: CDR1 SGHRS, CDR2 YFSETQ. CDR3 length: 13 amino acids. Trimming removed 0 bases at V and 7 bases at J, with 7 bases between. CDR3 coding DNA: TGCGCCAGCAGCTTGGAAGTGGGCGGGGAGCTGTTTTTT. This encodes CASSLEVGGELFF.

In its sample, this clone was seen once. The V gene is TRBV7-9, the J gene TRBJ2-3; the D is unclear. Germline CDR1 SEHNR, CDR2 FQNEAQ (reference sequence). V was shortened by 5 bases and J by 7 bases, with 10 bases between the two germline ends. The CDR3 covers 12 residues. CDR3 protein: CASSSKLYTQYF. As DNA, the CDR3 is TGTGCCAGCAGCAGTAAACTTTATACGCAGTATTTT.

This clone was counted a few times. The chain employs TRBV7-3 and TRBJ2-3, with D unclear. There are 11 residues in the CDR3. The ends were cut back, 3 bases at V and 7 bases at J, with 5 bases in the middle. Germline V gene lookup returns CDR1 SGHTA and CDR2 FQGTGA. As DNA, the CDR3 is TGTGCCAGCAGCTTCAGACATACGCAGTATTTT. The encoded protein is CASSFRHTQYF.

V usage is TRBV30 and J usage is TRBJ2-6, with D maybe TRBD1 (6 bases). CDR1 is GTSNPN, CDR2 SVGIG, per germline (reference sequence). V was shortened by 3 bases and J by 0 bases, with 12 bases between the two germline ends. This CDR3 has 16 residues. CDR3 sequence (DNA): TGTGCCTGGAGACAGGACAGAGGCTCTGGGGCCAACGTCCTGACTTTC. Amino acids: CAWRQDRGSGANVLTF.